This T cell receptor (beta chain) was identified in a study of molecular identifiers for immune sequencing clone quantification. Using its own MiXCR run on the PCR reads, TCRdb lists one record per CDR3 protein. The sample records about 640,000 distinct CDR3 sequences, around 20% being singletons. This clonotype was seen a single time. Given a much more abundant clone one base away, this may be a read error. The germline CDR1 and CDR2 sequences are LNHDA and SQIVND (reference sequence). CDR3 length: 14 amino acids. Sequencing was carried out using naive CD8+ T cells from blood, with Jurkat cell RNA spiked in. The subset denotes: FACS-sorted CD8+CD4-CCR7+CD45RA+ naive T cells. This sequence was found in a human donor in good health. Some libraries in this study had Jurkat cell RNA spiked in. This chain uses TRBV19 with TRBJ2-7; no clear D gene. The CDR3 nucleotides read TGTGCCAGTGGTATGACAAGCAACTCCTACGAGCAGTACTTC. Its protein product is CASGMTSNSYEQYF.